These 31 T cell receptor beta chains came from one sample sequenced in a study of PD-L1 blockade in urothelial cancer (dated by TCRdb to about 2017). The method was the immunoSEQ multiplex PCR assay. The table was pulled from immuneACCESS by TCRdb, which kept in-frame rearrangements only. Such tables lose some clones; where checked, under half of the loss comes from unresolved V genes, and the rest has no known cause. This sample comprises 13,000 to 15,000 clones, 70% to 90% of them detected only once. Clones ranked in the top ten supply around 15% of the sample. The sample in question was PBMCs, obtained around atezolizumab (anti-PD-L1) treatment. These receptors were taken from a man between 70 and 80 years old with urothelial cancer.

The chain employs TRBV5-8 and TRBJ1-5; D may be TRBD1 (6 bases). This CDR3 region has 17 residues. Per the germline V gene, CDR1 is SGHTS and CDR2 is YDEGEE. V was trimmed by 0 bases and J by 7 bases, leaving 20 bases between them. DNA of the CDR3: TGTGCCAGCAGCTTGGCCAGGGAAGGGGGGGCTGGGCAGCCCCAGCATTTT. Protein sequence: CASSLAREGGAGQPQHF.

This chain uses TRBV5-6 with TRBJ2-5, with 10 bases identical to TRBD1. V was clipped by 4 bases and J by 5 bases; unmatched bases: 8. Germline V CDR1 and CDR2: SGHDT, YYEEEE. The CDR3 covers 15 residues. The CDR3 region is CASSAGQGPGETQYF. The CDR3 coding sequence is TGTGCCAGCAGCGCGGGACAGGGGCCGGGGGAGACCCAGTACTTC. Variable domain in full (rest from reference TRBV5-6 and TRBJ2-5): DAGVTQSPTHLIKTRGQQVTLRCSPKSGHDTVSWYQQALGQGPQFIFQYYEEEERQRGNFPDRFSGHQFPNYSSELNVNALLLGDSALYLCASSAGQGPGETQYFGPGTRLLVL.

This CDR3 reads CASSPGQGPDTQYF. In DNA form, the CDR3 reads TGCGCCAGCAGCCCAGGACAGGGGCCAGATACGCAGTATTTT. The chain is built from TRBV4-1 and TRBJ2-3; 9 nucleotides match TRBD1. The CDR3 is 14 amino acids. The V gene's germline CDR1 is MGHRA and CDR2 YSYEKL. With V trimmed by 4 bases and J by 4 bases, 3 bases remained unmatched.

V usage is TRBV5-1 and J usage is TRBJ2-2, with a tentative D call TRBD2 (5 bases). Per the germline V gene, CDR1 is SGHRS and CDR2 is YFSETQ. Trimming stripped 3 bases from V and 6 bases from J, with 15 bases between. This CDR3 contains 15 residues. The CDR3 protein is CASSSEGGHAGELFF. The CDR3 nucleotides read TGCGCCAGCAGCTCCGAGGGCGGGCACGCCGGGGAGCTGTTTTTT.

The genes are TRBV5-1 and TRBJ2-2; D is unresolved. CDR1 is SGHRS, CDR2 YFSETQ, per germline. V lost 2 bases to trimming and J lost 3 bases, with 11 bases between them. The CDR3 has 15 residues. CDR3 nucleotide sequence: TGCGCCAGCAGCTTTTGGGCAGGCGACACCGGGGAGCTGTTTTTT. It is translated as CASSFWAGDTGELFF. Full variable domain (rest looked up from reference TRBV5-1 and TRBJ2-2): KAGVTQTPRYLIKTRGQQVTLSCSPISGHRSVSWYQQTPGQGLQFLFEYFSETQRNKGNFPGRFSGRQFSNSRSEMNVSTLELGDSALYLCASSFWAGDTGELFFGEGSRLTVL.

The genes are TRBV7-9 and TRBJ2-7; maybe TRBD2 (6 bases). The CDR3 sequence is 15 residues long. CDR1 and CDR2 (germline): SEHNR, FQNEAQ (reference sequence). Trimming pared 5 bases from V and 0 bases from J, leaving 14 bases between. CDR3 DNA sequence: TGTGCCAGCAGCCTAGATGGGGGGAGCTCCTACGAGCAGTACTTC. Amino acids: CASSLDGGSSYEQYF.

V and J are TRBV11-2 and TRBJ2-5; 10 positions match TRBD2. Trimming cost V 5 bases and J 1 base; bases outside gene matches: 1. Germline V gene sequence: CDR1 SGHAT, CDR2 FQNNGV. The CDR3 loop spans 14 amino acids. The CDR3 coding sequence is TGTGCCAGCAGCCCTAGCGGGGGCCAAGAGACCCAGTACTTC. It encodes CASSPSGGQETQYF.

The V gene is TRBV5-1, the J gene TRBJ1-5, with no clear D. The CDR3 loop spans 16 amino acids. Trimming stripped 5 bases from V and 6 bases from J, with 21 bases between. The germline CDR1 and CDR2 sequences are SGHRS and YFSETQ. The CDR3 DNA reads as TGCGCCAGCAGTTACCTGGGCCTTGGGGAGGGTCAGCCCCAGCATTTT. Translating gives CASSYLGLGEGQPQHF. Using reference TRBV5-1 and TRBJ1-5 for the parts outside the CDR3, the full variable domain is KAGVTQTPRYLIKTRGQQVTLSCSPISGHRSVSWYQQTPGQGLQFLFEYFSETQRNKGNFPGRFSGRQFSNSRSEMNVSTLELGDSALYLCASSYLGLGEGQPQHFGDGTRLSIL.

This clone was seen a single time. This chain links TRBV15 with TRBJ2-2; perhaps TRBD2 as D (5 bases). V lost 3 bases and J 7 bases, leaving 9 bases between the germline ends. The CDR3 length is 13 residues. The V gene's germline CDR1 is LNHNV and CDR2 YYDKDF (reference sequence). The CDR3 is CATSSAGGGELFF. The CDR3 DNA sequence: TGTGCCACCAGCAGTGCGGGCGGCGGGGAGCTGTTTTTT.

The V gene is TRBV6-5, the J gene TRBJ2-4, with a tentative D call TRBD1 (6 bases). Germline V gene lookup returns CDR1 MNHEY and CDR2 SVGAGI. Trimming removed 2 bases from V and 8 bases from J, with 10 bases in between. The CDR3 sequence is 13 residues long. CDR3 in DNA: TGTGCCAGCAGTTACGGACCAGGGGACATTCAGTACTTC. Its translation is CASSYGPGDIQYF.

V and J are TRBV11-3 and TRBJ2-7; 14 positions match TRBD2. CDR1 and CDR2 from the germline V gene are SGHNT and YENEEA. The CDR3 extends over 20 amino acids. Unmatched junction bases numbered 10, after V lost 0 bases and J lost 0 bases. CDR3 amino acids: CASSLEGLAGVHDSSYEQYF. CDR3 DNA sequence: TGTGCCAGCAGCTTAGAGGGACTAGCGGGGGTTCACGATAGCTCCTACGAGCAGTACTTC.

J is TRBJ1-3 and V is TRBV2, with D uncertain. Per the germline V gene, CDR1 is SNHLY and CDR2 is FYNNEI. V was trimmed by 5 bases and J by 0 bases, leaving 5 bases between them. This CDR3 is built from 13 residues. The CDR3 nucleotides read TGTGCCAGCAGTTCCTACTCTGGAAACACCATATATTTT. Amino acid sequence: CASSSYSGNTIYF. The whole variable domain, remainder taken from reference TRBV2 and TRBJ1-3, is EPEVTQTPSHQVTQMGQEVILRCVPISNHLYFYWYRQILGQKVEFLVSFYNNEISEKSEIFDDQFSVERPDGSNFTLKIRSTKLEDSAMYFCASSSYSGNTIYFGEGSWLTVV.

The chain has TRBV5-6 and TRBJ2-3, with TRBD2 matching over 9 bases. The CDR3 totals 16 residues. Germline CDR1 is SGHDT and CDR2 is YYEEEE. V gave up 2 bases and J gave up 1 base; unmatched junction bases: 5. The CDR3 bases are TGTGCCAGCAGCTTTTTGACTAGCGGTCGCACAGATACGCAGTATTTT. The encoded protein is CASSFLTSGRTDTQYF.

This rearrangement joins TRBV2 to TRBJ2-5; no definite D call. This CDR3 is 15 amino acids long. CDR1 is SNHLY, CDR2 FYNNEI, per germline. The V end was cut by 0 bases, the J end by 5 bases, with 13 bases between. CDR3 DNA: TGTGCCAGCAGTGAAGCGACTTACCGACGGGAGACCCAGTACTTC. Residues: CASSEATYRRETQYF. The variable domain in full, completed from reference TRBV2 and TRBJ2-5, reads EPEVTQTPSHQVTQMGQEVILRCVPISNHLYFYWYRQILGQKVEFLVSFYNNEISEKSEIFDDQFSVERPDGSNFTLKIRSTKLEDSAMYFCASSEATYRRETQYFGPGTRLLVL.

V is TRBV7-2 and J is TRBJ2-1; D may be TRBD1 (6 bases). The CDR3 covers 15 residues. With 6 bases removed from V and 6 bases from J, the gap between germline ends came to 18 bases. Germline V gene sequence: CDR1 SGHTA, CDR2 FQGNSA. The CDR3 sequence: CASSYRVSRGNEQFF. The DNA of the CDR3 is TGTGCCAGCAGTTACAGGGTATCTCGGGGCAATGAGCAGTTCTTC.

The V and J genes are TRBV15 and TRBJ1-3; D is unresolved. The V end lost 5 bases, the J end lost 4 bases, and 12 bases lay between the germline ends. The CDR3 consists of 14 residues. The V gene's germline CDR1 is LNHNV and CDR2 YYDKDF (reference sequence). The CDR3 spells CATSDGNSGNTIYF. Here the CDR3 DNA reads TGTGCCACCAGCGACGGGAATTCAGGAAACACCATATATTTT. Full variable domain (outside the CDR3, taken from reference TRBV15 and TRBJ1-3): DAMVIQNPRYQVTQFGKPVTLSCSQTLNHNVMYWYQQKSSQAPKLLFHYYDKDFNNEADTPDNFQSRRPNTSFCFLDIRSPGLGDTAMYLCATSDGNSGNTIYFGEGSWLTVV.

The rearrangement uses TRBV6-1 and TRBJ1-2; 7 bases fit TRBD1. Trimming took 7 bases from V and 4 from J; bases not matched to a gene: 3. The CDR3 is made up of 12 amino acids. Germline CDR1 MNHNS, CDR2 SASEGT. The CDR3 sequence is CASTGDSYGYTF. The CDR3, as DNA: TGTGCCAGCACGGGGGACAGCTATGGCTACACCTTC.

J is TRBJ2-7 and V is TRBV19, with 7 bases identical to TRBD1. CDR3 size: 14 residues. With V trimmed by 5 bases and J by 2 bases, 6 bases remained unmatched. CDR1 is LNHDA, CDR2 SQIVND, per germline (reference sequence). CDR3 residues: CASSATGTAYEQYF. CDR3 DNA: TGTGCCAGTAGTGCCACCGGGACAGCCTACGAGCAGTACTTC. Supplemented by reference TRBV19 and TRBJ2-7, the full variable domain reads DGGITQSPKYLFRKEGQNVTLSCEQNLNHDAMYWYRQDPGQGLRLIYYSQIVNDFQKGDIAEGYSVSREKKESFPLTVTSAQKNPTAFYLCASSATGTAYEQYFGPGTRLTVT.

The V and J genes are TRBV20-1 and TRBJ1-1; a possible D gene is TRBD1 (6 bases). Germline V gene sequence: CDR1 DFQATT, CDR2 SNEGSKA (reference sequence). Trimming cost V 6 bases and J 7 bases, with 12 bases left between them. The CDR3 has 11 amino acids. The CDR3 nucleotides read TGCAGTGCAAGACAGGTCTATGAAGCTTTCTTT. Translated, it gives CSARQVYEAFF.

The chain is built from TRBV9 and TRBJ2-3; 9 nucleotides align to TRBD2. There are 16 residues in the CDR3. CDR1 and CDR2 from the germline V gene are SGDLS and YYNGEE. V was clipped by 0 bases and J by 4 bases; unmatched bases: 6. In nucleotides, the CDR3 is TGTGCCAGCAGCGTAGGGCCTAGCGGGGTTTCAGATACGCAGTATTTT. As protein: CASSVGPSGVSDTQYF.

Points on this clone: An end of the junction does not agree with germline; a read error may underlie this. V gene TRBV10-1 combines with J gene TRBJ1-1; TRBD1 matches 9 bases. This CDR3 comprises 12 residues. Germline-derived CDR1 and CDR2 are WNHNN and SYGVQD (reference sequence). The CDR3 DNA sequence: TGTGGCGGGACAGGGAATGGGGCTGAAGCTTTCTTT. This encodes CGGTGNGAEAFF.

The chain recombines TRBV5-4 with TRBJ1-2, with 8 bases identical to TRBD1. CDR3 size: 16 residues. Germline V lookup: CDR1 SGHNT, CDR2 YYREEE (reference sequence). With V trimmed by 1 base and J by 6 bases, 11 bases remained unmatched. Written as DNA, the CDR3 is TGTGCCAGCAGCTTGTCGTGGGGCGACAGGGGCCATGGCTACACCTTC. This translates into CASSLSWGDRGHGYTF.

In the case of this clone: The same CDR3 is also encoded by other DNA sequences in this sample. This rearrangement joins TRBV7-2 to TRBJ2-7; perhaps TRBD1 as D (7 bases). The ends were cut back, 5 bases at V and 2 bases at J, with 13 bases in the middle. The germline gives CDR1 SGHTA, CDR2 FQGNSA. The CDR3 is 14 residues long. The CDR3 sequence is CASSPPGGTYEQYF. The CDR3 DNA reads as TGTGCCAGCAGCCCCCCAGGGGGGACCTACGAGCAGTACTTC.

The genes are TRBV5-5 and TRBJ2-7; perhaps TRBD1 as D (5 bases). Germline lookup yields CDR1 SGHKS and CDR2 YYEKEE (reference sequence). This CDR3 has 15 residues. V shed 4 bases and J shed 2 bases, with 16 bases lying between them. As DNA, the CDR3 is TGTGCCAGCAGCCCTGGCGTGGCCAGGGCCTACGAGCAGTACTTC. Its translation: CASSPGVARAYEQYF.

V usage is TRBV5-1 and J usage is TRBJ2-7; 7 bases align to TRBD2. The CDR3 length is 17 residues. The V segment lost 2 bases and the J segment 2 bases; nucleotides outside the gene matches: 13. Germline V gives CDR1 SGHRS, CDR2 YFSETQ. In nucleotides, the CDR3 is TGCGCCAGCAGCTTAACCGTCCTGGGGGGGGTCACCTACGAGCAGTACTTC. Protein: CASSLTVLGGVTYEQYF.

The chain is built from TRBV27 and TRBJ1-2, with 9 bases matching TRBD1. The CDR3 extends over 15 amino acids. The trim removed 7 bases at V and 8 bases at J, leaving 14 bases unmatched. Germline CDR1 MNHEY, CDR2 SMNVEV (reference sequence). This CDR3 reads CASTRGTGWRGGYTF. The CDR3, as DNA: TGTGCCAGCACCAGGGGGACAGGGTGGCGGGGCGGCTACACCTTC.

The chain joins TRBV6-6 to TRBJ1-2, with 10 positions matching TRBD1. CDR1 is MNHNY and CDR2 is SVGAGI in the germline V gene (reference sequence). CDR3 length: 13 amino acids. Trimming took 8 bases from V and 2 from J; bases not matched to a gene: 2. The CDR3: CASRQGANYGYTF. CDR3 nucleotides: TGTGCCAGCCGACAGGGGGCAAACTATGGCTACACCTTC.

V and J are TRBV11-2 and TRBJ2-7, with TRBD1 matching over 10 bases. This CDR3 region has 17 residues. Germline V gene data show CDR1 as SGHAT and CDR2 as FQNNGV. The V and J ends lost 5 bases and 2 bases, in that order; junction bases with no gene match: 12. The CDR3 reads CASSPATGQGGTYEQYF. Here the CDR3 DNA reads TGTGCCAGCAGCCCGGCTACAGGACAGGGGGGAACCTACGAGCAGTACTTC.

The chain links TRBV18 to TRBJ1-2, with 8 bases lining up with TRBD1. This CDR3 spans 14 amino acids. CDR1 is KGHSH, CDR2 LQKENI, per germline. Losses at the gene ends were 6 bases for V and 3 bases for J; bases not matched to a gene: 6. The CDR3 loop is CASSPGQGYYGYTF. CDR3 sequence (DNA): TGTGCCAGCTCGCCCGGACAGGGATACTATGGCTACACCTTC.

CDR3 DNA sequence: TGTGCTAGTAATCTAGCTACAGATACGCAGTATTTT. Encoded protein: CASNLATDTQYF. The gene calls are TRBV12-5 and TRBJ2-3, with D perhaps TRBD2 (5 bases). The CDR3 has 12 amino acids. CDR1 LGHNT and CDR2 FRNRAP come from the germline V gene. Trimming took off 8 bases at V and 3 bases at J, with 9 bases between the two ends.

The CDR3 region has the DNA TGCGCCAGCAGCCCTCAGGAGGGATTGAACACTGAAGCTTTCTTT. Protein: CASSPQEGLNTEAFF. The chain carries TRBV4-1 and TRBJ1-1; D gene uncertain. The length of the CDR3 is 15 residues. Trimming shortened V by 4 bases and J by 0 bases, and 12 bases separated the two germline ends. Germline V gene lookup returns CDR1 MGHRA and CDR2 YSYEKL.